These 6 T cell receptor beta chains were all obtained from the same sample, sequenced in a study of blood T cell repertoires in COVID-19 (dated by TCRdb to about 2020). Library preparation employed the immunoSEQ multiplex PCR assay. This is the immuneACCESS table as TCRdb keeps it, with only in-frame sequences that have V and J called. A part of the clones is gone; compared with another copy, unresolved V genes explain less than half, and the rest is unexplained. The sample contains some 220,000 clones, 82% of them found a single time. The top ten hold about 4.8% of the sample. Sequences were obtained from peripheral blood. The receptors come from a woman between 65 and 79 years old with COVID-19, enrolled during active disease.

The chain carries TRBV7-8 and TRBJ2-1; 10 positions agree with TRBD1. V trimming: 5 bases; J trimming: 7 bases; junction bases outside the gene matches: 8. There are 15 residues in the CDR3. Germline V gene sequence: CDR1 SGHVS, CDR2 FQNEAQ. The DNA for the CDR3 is TGTGCCAGCAGCACCCGACAGGGGGCTAGGAATGAGCAGTTCTTC. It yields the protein CASSTRQGARNEQFF.

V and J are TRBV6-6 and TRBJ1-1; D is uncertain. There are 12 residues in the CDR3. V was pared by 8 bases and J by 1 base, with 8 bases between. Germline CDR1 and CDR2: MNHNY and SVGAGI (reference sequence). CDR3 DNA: TGTGCCAGCCGGGTAGGGAACACTGAAGCTTTCTTT. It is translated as CASRVGNTEAFF.

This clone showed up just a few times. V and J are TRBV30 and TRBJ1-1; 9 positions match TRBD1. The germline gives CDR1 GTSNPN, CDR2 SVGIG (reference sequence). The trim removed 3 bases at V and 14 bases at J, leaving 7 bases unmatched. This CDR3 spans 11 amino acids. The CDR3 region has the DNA TGTGCCTGGAGGTCATGGGACAGGGTGTTCTTT. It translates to CAWRSWDRVFF.

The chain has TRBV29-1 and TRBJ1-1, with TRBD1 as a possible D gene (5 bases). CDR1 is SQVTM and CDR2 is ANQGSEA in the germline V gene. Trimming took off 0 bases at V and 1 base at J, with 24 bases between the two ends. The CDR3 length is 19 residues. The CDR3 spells CSVEDKGGRGRVGNTEAFF. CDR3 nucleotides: TGCAGCGTTGAAGATAAGGGAGGTAGGGGCCGGGTCGGGAACACTGAAGCTTTCTTT.

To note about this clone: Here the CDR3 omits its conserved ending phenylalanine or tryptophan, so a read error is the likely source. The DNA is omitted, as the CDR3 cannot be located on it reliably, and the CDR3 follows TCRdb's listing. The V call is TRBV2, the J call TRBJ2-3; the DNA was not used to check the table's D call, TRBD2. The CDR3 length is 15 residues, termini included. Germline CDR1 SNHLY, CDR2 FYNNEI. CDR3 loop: CASSETSGRGGRAFL.

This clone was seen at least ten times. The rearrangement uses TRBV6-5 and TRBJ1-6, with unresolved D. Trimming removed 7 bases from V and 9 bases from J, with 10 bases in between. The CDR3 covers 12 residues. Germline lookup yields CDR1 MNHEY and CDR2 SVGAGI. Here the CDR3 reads CASNSLGSPLHF. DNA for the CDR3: TGTGCCAGCAATAGTCTTGGTTCACCCCTCCACTTT.